These 15 T cell receptor beta chains were all obtained from the same sample, sequenced in a study of blood T cell repertoires in COVID-19. Libraries were prepared by immunoSEQ multiplex PCR; TCRdb keeps only in-frame clonotypes and omits some of them. Of some 360,000 clones in the sample, 88% are singletons; the top ten hold 0.85% to 1.3%. The sequenced sample was PBMCs or T cells enriched from blood (not recorded which). The receptors were gathered from a woman aged 25 to 39 who had been exposed to COVID-19.

This clone was picked up one time. The chain is built from TRBV7-2 and TRBJ2-7; maybe TRBD1 (5 bases). The CDR3 contains 15 residues. Germline CDR1 reads SGHTA; CDR2 reads FQGNSA. V was shortened by 5 bases and J by 0 bases, with 14 bases between the two germline ends. The DNA for the CDR3 is TGTGCCAGCAGCCAACAACAGGTTAGCTCCTACGAGCAGTACTTC. This gives the protein CASSQQQVSSYEQYF.

In its sample, this clone was seen once. The V call is TRBV3-1 (or the pseudogene TRBV3-2), the J call TRBJ2-1; D gene unclear. Germline V CDR1 and CDR2: LGHDT, YNNKEL (reference sequence). V was pared by 4 bases and J by 10 bases, with 8 bases between. This CDR3 region has 11 residues. CDR3 nucleotide sequence: TGTGCCAGCAGCCGCGCTAGGGAGCAGTTCTTC. Its protein product is CASSRAREQFF.

This chain joins TRBV6-1 and TRBJ2-1, with D unclear. The CDR3 covers 14 residues. The ends were cut back, 2 bases at V and 7 bases at J, with 12 bases in the middle. CDR1 is MNHNS, CDR2 SASEGT, per germline. CDR3 bases: TGTGCCAGCAGTGAATGGGCAGGTGGTAATGAGCAGTTCTTC. Translating it yields CASSEWAGGNEQFF.

The CDR3 sequence is CASSLDNVGLSYNSPLHF. CDR3 coding DNA: TGTGCCAGCAGCTTAGATAATGTCGGACTCTCCTATAATTCACCCCTCCACTTT. The rearrangement links TRBV11-3 to TRBJ1-6; D uncertain. This CDR3 is built from 18 residues. V dropped 0 bases and J dropped 0 bases, with 12 bases sitting between them. The germline CDR1 and CDR2 sequences are SGHNT and YENEEA.

V usage is TRBV11-3 and J usage is TRBJ2-5, with D maybe TRBD2 (6 bases). Trimming cost V 1 base and J 5 bases, with 11 bases left between them. The germline CDR1 and CDR2 sequences are SGHNT and YENEEA. This CDR3 has 14 amino acids. The CDR3 protein is CASSLVGSWETQYF. The CDR3 coding sequence is TGTGCCAGCAGCTTAGTCGGGAGCTGGGAGACCCAGTACTTC.

This chain uses TRBV9 with TRBJ2-7, with TRBD1 identical over 10 bases. The CDR3 spans 14 residues. Germline V gives CDR1 SGDLS, CDR2 YYNGEE. With V trimmed by 4 bases and J by 5 bases, 6 bases remained unmatched. The CDR3 spells CASSRQGAWDEQYF. CDR3 DNA sequence: TGTGCCAGCAGCCGACAGGGGGCTTGGGACGAGCAGTACTTC.

The rearrangement uses TRBV28 and TRBJ1-2; the D gene is possibly TRBD1 (6 bases). Germline-derived CDR1 and CDR2 are MDHEN and SYDVKM. This CDR3 is 13 amino acids long. The germline V and J ends were trimmed by 5 bases and 4 bases, with 11 bases remaining between them. CDR3 in DNA: TGTGCCAGCAGTAACGGACAGTCCTATGGCTACACCTTC. Translated, it gives CASSNGQSYGYTF.

The chain links TRBV5-1 to TRBJ1-5, with 7 bases matching TRBD1. Trimming at V came to 3 bases and at J to 6 bases, leaving 9 bases not matched to a gene. The CDR3 has 15 amino acids. The germline CDR1 and CDR2 sequences are SGHRS and YFSETQ. As DNA, the CDR3 is TGCGCCAGCAGCTCCGCTCCTGGACAGGCTCAGCCCCAGCATTTT. Residues: CASSSAPGQAQPQHF.

The rearrangement joins TRBV4-2 to TRBJ2-7; the D gene is possibly TRBD1 (5 bases). Trimming stripped 1 base from V and 0 bases from J, with 7 bases between. CDR1 is LGHNA, CDR2 YNFKEQ, per germline. The CDR3 runs 14 residues. CDR3 region: CASSQGQSSYEQYF. Written as DNA, the CDR3 is TGTGCCAGCAGCCAAGGACAGAGCTCCTACGAGCAGTACTTC.

This clone was recorded once. The chain combines TRBV19 with TRBJ1-6, with D possibly matching TRBD1 (5 bases). Germline loops: CDR1 LNHDA, CDR2 SQIVND (reference sequence). The length of the CDR3 is 16 residues. V lost 4 bases and J 0 bases, leaving 10 bases between the germline ends. In DNA, the CDR3 is TGTGCCAGTAGTACCCAGGGAGGCTCCTATAATTCACCCCTCCACTTT. It translates to CASSTQGGSYNSPLHF. Using reference TRBV19 and TRBJ1-6 for the parts outside the CDR3, the full variable domain is DGGITQSPKYLFRKEGQNVTLSCEQNLNHDAMYWYRQDPGQGLRLIYYSQIVNDFQKGDIAEGYSVSREKKESFPLTVTSAQKNPTAFYLCASSTQGGSYNSPLHFGNGTRLTVT.

The V and J genes are TRBV28 and TRBJ1-1, with D unresolved. CDR1 is MDHEN, CDR2 SYDVKM, per germline. V was shortened by 3 bases and J by 0 bases, with 8 bases between the two germline ends. This CDR3 comprises 14 residues. The CDR3 is CASSFEAMNTEAFF. Written as DNA, the CDR3 is TGTGCCAGCAGTTTTGAAGCAATGAACACTGAAGCTTTCTTT.

The V call is TRBV29-1, the J call TRBJ1-2; D is possibly TRBD1 (5 bases). Trimming pared 4 bases from V and 10 bases from J, leaving 16 bases between. Germline V gives CDR1 SQVTM, CDR2 ANQGSEA. The CDR3 consists of 12 residues. CDR3 sequence (DNA): TGCAGCGTTGCGGTCAGCGGGGGAGACTACACCTTC. The encoded protein is CSVAVSGGDYTF.

This chain links TRBV27 with TRBJ2-1; TRBD2 agrees at 8 bases. V was clipped by 2 bases and J by 8 bases; unmatched bases: 11. There are 16 residues in the CDR3. The germline V gene encodes CDR1 MNHEY and CDR2 SMNVEV (reference sequence). The CDR3 bases are TGTGCCAGCAGTTTACGGTTCAGCGGGAGATTCCATGAGCAGTTCTTC. It specifies CASSLRFSGRFHEQFF.

The chain carries TRBV19 and TRBJ1-2; D is ambiguous. Trimming removed 3 bases from V and 7 bases from J, with 24 bases in between. The germline V gene has CDR1 LNHDA and CDR2 SQIVND (reference sequence). This CDR3 is built from 17 residues. The CDR3 sequence: CASSITTVPGFLFGYTF. The CDR3 region has the DNA TGTGCCAGTAGTATCACCACCGTCCCAGGTTTTTTATTTGGCTACACCTTC. Full variable domain (rest looked up from reference TRBV19 and TRBJ1-2): DGGITQSPKYLFRKEGQNVTLSCEQNLNHDAMYWYRQDPGQGLRLIYYSQIVNDFQKGDIAEGYSVSREKKESFPLTVTSAQKNPTAFYLCASSITTVPGFLFGYTFGSGTRLTVV.

J is TRBJ2-5 and V is TRBV3-1 (or the pseudogene TRBV3-2), with unresolved D. Trimming left V 5 bases short and J 1 base short, with 8 bases between. The CDR3 is 13 residues long. CDR1 is LGHDT and CDR2 is YNNKEL in the germline V gene (reference sequence). DNA of the CDR3: TGTGCCAGCAGCTTTAGCTTCCAAGAGACCCAGTACTTC. Translating gives CASSFSFQETQYF.